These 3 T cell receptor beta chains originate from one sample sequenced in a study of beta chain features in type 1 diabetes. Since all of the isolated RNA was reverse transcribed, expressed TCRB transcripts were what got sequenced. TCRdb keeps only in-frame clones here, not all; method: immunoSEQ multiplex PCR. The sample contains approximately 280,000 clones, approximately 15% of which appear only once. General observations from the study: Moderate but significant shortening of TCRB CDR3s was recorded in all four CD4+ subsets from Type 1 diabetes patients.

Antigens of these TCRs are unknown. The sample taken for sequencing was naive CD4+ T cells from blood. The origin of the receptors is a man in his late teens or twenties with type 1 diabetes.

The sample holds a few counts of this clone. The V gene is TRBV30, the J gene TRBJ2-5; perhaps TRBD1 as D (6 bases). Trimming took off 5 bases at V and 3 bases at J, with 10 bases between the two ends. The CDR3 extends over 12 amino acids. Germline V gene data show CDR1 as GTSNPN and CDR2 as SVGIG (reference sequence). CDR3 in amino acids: CAWSWTEETQYF. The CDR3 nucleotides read TGTGCCTGGTCATGGACAGAAGAGACCCAGTACTTC.

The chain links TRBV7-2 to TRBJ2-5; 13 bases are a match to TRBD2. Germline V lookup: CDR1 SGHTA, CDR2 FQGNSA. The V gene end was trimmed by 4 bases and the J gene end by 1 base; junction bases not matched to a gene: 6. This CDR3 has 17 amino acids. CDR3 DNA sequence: TGTGCCAGCAGCTCGGGACTAGCGGGAACACTCCAAGAGACCCAGTACTTC. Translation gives CASSSGLAGTLQETQYF.

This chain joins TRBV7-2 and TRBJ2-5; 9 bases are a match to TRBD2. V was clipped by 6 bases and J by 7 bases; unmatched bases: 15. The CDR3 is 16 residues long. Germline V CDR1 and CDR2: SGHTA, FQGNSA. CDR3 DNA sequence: TGTGCCAGCAGTTCGGGACTAGCCCGTGCGGAAGGGACCCAGTACTTC. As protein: CASSSGLARAEGTQYF.